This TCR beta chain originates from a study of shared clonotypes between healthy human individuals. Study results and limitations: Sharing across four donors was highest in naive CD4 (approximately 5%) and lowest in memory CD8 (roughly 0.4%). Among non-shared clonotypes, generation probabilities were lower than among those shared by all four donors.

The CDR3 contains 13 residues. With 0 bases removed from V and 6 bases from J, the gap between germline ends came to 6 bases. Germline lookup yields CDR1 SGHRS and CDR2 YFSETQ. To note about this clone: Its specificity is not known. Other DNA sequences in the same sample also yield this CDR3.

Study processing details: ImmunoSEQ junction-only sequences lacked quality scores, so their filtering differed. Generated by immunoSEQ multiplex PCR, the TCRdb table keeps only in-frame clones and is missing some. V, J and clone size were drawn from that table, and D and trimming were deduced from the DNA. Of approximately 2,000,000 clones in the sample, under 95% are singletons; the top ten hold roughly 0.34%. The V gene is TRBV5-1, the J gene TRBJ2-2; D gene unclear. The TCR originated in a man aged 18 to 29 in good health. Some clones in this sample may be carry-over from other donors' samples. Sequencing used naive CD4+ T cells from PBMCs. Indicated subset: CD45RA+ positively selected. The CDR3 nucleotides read TGCGCCAGCAGCTTGGGGAGCGCCGGGGAGCTGTTTTTT. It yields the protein CASSLGSAGELFF.